This entry concerns a single TCR beta chain. Its matching antigen is unknown. The CDR3 totals 13 residues. In germline, CDR1 is SEHNR, CDR2 FQNEAQ (reference sequence). Trimming cost V 3 bases and J 2 bases, with 7 bases left between them. This entry comes from a study of tumor-infiltrating lymphocytes in localized non-small cell lung cancer. Across the study: Patients included smokers and never-smokers with various histologies, some sampled after neoadjuvant chemotherapy. Points from the study as a whole: Tumors had more T cell infiltration than uninvolved lung, per TCRbeta sequencing and CD3 counts. Tumor T-cell fraction from TCR sequencing was not associated with recurrence-free survival (p = 0.61).

The data were produced by immunoSEQ multiplex PCR, yet TCRdb's version contains in-frame clones alone and is incomplete. The sample shows about 15,000 clones, about 75% of them seen only once. The chain is built from TRBV7-9 and TRBJ1-1; no clear D gene. The specimen was lung tumor tissue. This clonotype was sampled from a human donor with non-small cell lung cancer. The CDR3 DNA sequence: TGTGCCAGCAGCTTTCACCAAAACACTGAAGCTTTCTTT. This encodes CASSFHQNTEAFF.